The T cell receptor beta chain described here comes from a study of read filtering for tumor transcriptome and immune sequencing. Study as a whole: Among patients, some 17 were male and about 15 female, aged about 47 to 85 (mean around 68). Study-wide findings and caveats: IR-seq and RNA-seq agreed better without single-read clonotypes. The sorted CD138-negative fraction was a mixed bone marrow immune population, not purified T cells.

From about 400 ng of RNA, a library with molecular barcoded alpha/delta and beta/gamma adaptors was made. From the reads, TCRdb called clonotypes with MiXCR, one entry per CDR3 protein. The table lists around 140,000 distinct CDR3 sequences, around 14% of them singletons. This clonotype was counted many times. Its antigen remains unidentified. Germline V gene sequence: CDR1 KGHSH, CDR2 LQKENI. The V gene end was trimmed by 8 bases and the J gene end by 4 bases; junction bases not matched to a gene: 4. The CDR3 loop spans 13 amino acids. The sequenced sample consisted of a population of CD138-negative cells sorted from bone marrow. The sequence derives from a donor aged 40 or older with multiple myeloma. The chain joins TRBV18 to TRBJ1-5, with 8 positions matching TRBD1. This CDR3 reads CASSRTGNQPQHF. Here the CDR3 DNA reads TGTGCCAGCAGTAGGACAGGGAATCAGCCCCAGCATTTT.